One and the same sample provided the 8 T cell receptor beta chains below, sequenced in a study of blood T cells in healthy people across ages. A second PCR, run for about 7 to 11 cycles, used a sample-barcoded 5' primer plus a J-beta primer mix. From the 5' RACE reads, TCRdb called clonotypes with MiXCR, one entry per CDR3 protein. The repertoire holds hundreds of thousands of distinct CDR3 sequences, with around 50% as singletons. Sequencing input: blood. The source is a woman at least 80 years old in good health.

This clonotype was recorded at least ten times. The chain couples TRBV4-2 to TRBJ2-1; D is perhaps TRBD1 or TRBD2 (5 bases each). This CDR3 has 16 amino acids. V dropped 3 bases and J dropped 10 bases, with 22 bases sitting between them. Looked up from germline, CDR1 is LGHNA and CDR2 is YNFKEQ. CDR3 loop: CASSHLRRGELDEQFF. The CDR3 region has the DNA TGTGCCAGCAGCCACCTTAGGAGAGGGGAACTTGACGAGCAGTTCTTC.

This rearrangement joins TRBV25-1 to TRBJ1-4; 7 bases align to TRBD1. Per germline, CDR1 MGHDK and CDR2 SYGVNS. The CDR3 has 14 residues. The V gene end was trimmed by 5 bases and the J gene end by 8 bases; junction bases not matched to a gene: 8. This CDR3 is CASSLRGTDEKLFF. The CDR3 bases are TGTGCCAGCAGTTTGAGGGGGACAGACGAAAAACTGTTTTTT.

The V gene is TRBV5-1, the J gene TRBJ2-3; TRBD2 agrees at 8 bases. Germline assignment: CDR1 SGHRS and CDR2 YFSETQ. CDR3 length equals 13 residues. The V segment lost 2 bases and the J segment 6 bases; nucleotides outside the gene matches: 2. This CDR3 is CASSFEREDTQYF. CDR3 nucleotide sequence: TGCGCCAGCAGCTTCGAGCGGGAGGATACGCAGTATTTT. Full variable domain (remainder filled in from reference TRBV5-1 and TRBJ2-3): KAGVTQTPRYLIKTRGQQVTLSCSPISGHRSVSWYQQTPGQGLQFLFEYFSETQRNKGNFPGRFSGRQFSNSRSEMNVSTLELGDSALYLCASSFEREDTQYFGPGTRLTVL.

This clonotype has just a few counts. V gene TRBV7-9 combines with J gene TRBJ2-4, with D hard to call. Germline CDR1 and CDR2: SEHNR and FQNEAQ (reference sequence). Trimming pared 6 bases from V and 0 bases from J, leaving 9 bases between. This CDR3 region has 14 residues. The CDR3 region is CASSHGKAKNIQYF. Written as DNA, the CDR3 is TGTGCCAGCAGTCACGGAAAAGCCAAAAACATTCAGTACTTC.

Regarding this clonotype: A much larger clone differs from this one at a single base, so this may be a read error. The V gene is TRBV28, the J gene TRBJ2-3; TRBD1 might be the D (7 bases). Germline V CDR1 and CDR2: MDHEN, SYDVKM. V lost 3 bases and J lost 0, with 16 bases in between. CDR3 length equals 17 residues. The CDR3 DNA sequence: TGTGCCAGCAGTTTTGTGAGGAGGGGGCAAAGCACAGATACGCAGTATTTT. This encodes CASSFVRRGQSTDTQYF.

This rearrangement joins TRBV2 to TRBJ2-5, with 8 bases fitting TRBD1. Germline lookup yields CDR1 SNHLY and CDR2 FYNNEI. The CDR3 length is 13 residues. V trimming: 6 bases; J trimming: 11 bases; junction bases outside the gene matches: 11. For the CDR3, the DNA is TGTGCCAGCAGGGACAGGGTAGTCAATGAGCAGTACTTC. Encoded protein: CASRDRVVNEQYF.

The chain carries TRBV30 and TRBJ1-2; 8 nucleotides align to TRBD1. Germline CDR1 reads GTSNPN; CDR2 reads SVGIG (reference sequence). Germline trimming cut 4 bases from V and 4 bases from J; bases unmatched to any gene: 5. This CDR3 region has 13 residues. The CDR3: CAWISTGAYGYTF. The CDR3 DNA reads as TGTGCCTGGATCTCGACAGGGGCCTATGGCTACACCTTC.

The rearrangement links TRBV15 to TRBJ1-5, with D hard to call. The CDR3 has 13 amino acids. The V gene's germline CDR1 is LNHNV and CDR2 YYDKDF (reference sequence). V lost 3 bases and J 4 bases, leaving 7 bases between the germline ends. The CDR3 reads CATSSTGNQPQHF. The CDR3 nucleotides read TGTGCCACCAGCAGCACGGGGAATCAGCCCCAGCATTTT.